The source of this T cell receptor beta chain is a study of T cells in Graves' hyperthyroidism and ophthalmopathy. General study findings and limits: The authors' 13 V-J model separated ophthalmopathy from stable hyperthyroidism.

The TCR beta CDR3 regions underwent amplification using RNA transcripts as the source. The HTBI primer set served for first-round RT-PCR of the TCR CDR3. TCRdb reanalysed the multiplex PCR reads using MiXCR and keeps one entry per CDR3 protein. The sample carries approximately 600,000 distinct CDR3 sequences, 20% recorded once. Individuals with ophthalmopathy presented a Clinical Activity Score of at least 3, a NOSPECS grade of at least 4 and a duration under 3 months. PBMCs were sourced from more than 7.5 ml fresh peripheral blood. This clonotype was counted a few times. Its cognate antigen is unknown. The CDR3 sequence is 13 residues long. Germline values: CDR1 GTSNPN, CDR2 SVGIG (reference sequence). The junction had 12 bases not matched to a gene; V was cut back by 7 bases and J by 10 bases.

The sequenced material came from blood. The TCR comes from a man aged 30 to 45 with Graves' ophthalmopathy. The rearrangement joins TRBV30 to TRBJ2-1; 8 nucleotides line up with TRBD2. CDR3 sequence (DNA): TGTGCCTTACAGCGGGAGTTGTATGGGGAGCAGTTCTTC. Translation: CALQRELYGEQFF. The whole variable domain, filled in from reference TRBV30 and TRBJ2-1, reads SQTIHQWPATLVQPVGSPLSLECTVEGTSNPNLYWYRQAAGRGLQLLFYSVGIGQISSEVPQNLSASRPQDRQFILSSKKLLLSDSGFYLCALQRELYGEQFFGPGTRLTVL.